This is a list of T cell receptor beta chains from one sample in a study of T cells in Graves' hyperthyroidism and ophthalmopathy. Using its own MiXCR run on the multiplex PCR reads, TCRdb lists one record per CDR3 protein. The table shows approximately 210,000 distinct CDR3 sequences, with about 15% occurring only once. Input material: blood. The receptors were sampled from a man over 45 with Graves' hyperthyroidism. Both conserved end residues are part of each CDR3. Fields, in order: CDR3 DNA, CDR3 protein, D gene, clone size, V gene, J gene. A D gene is named only where the DNA matches it firmly. Clone size is stated in some rows and not others, as once, few, many or a class when expanded.

TGTGCCAGCAGCTTATCGCCCAGGGATACGCAGTATTTT	CASSLSPRDTQYF	NA	many	TRBV7-3	TRBJ2-3
TGTGCCAGCAGCTTTGCCGGACAGAACATTCAGTACTTC	CASSFAGQNIQYF	NA	many	TRBV11-2	TRBJ2-4
TGTGCCAGCTCACTTAATAGCGGAGAGAAAGAGACCCAGTACTTC	CASSLNSGEKETQYF	NA	few	TRBV18	TRBJ2-5
TGTGCCAGCAGTACACCGGGACTACTCGAGTACGAGCAGTACTTC	CASSTPGLLEYEQYF	TRBD2	many	TRBV27	TRBJ2-7
TGTGCCAGCAGCCTCGACAGGGCGTCCTCTGGGGCCAACGTCCTGACTTTC	CASSLDRASSGANVLTF	TRBD1	NA	TRBV4-2	TRBJ2-6
TGTGCCAGCAGCCAAGGACTAGCGGGAGAGGGGGAGCTGTTTTTT	CASSQGLAGEGELFF	TRBD2	NA	TRBV4-2	TRBJ2-2
TGTGCCACCAGTGACGGTGGCGTTTCGGAAGCTTTCTTT	CATSDGGVSEAFF	NA	NA	TRBV24-1	TRBJ1-1
TGTGCCAGCAGCTTAGATACAGGGGAGGATTTTGGCTACACCTTC	CASSLDTGEDFGYTF	TRBD1	many	TRBV7-8	TRBJ1-2
TGCAGTGCTAGTGGCAGGGTCTATGGCTACACCTTC	CSASGRVYGYTF	NA	few	TRBV20-1	TRBJ1-2
TGTGCCAGCAGTTTACCGTCTAGCGGGTACAATGAGCAGTTCTTC	CASSLPSSGYNEQFF	TRBD2	many	TRBV28	TRBJ2-1
TGTGCCAGCAGTTTAAGGGGGAGGGCCGCCTCTGGGGCCAACGTCCTGACTTTC	CASSLRGRAASGANVLTF	NA	NA	TRBV27	TRBJ2-6
TGTGCCAGTAGTATATCGACCCTCGACTTCTATAGCAATCAGCCCCAGCATTTT	CASSISTLDFYSNQPQHF	NA	NA	TRBV19	TRBJ1-5
TGTGCCAGCAGCGCTATAGGGGGTGGCTACACCTTC	CASSAIGGGYTF	NA	few	TRBV9	TRBJ1-2
TGTGCCAGCAGCCTAGCGAGGGGCTCCTACGAGCGGTACTTC	CASSLARGSYERYF	NA	NA	TRBV6-1	TRBJ2-7
TGTGCCAGCAGTTTCCTTCGGGGCACTGAAGCTTTCTTT	CASSFLRGTEAFF	NA	NA	TRBV12-3/TRBV12-4	TRBJ1-1
TGTGCCAGCAGCCCAAACAGGGACCTATACAATGAGCAGTTCTTC	CASSPNRDLYNEQFF	NA	many	TRBV6-1	TRBJ2-1
TGCGCCAGCAGCCGAAGCGTCGAGCATCCCGAGACCCAGTACTTC	CASSRSVEHPETQYF	NA	NA	TRBV5-1	TRBJ2-5
TGCAGTGCCTCCGACAGACAGGGGGCTAGCAATGAGCAGTTCTTC	CSASDRQGASNEQFF	TRBD1	many	TRBV20-1	TRBJ2-1
TGCAGCGTTGCCGGGACTCGGAACACTGAAGCTTTCTTT	CSVAGTRNTEAFF	NA	few	TRBV29-1	TRBJ1-1
TGTGCCAGCCCCCTCCCCGGAGCCAAAAACATTCAGTACTTC	CASPLPGAKNIQYF	NA	few	TRBV27	TRBJ2-4
TGTGCCAGCAGTTGGACAGGCGGAACTGAAGCTTTCTTT	CASSWTGGTEAFF	TRBD1	many	TRBV2	TRBJ1-1
TGTGCCAGCAGCTTCGGTAGCGGAAACACCGGGGAGCTGTTTTTT	CASSFGSGNTGELFF	NA	many	TRBV11-3	TRBJ2-2
TGTGCCAGCAGCTTAGTTCTAGCGGGAGGCTACGAGCAGTACTTC	CASSLVLAGGYEQYF	TRBD2	few	TRBV7-6	TRBJ2-7
TGTGCCAGTTCGGACATGCGGGACGCTGAGCAGTTCTTC	CASSDMRDAEQFF	NA	many	TRBV12-3/TRBV12-4	TRBJ2-1
TGCGCCAGCAGCTTACTAATAGCGGGGGCTAGCACAGATACGCAGTATTTT	CASSLLIAGASTDTQYF	TRBD2	NA	TRBV5-1	TRBJ2-3
TGTGCCAGCAGCCCGGGACAGCCGAATGAAAAACTGTTTTTT	CASSPGQPNEKLFF	TRBD1	few	TRBV5-8	TRBJ1-4